A single sample is the source of the 17 T cell receptor beta chains below, sequenced in a study of blood T cell repertoires in COVID-19. The method was immunoSEQ multiplex PCR; TCRdb's version includes in-frame clones alone and lacks a portion of them. The sample has some 150,000 clones, 70% to 90% seen once. What was sequenced was peripheral blood. Every receptor here comes from a woman older than 75 with acute or convalescent COVID-19.

The gene calls are TRBV15 and TRBJ2-2; possibly TRBD1 for D (6 bases). V was trimmed by 8 bases and J by 3 bases, leaving 16 bases between them. This CDR3 has 15 amino acids. Germline V gene sequence: CDR1 LNHNV, CDR2 YYDKDF (reference sequence). CDR3 protein: CATSRQGLDTGELFF. CDR3 DNA: TGTGCCACCTCCCGGCAGGGGTTGGACACCGGGGAGCTGTTTTTT. Full variable domain (missing parts from reference TRBV15 and TRBJ2-2): DAMVIQNPRYQVTQFGKPVTLSCSQTLNHNVMYWYQQKSSQAPKLLFHYYDKDFNNEADTPDNFQSRRPNTSFCFLDIRSPGLGDTAMYLCATSRQGLDTGELFFGEGSRLTVL.

The V and J genes are TRBV5-4 and TRBJ2-5, with D perhaps TRBD2 (6 bases). The germline gives CDR1 SGHNT, CDR2 YYREEE (reference sequence). This CDR3 region has 16 residues. V shed 0 bases and J shed 4 bases, with 16 bases lying between them. The CDR3 region has the DNA TGTGCCAGCAGCTTGGCCTTGCCTAGCGATGGAGAGACCCAGTACTTC. This gives the protein CASSLALPSDGETQYF.

CDR3 DNA: TGTGCCAGCAGCCTCGACAGGGACTATGGCTACACCTTC. Protein sequence: CASSLDRDYGYTF. This chain uses TRBV6-5 with TRBJ1-2, with 7 bases lining up with TRBD1. V trimming: 6 bases; J trimming: 3 bases; junction bases outside the gene matches: 4. Germline CDR1 MNHEY, CDR2 SVGAGI. The CDR3 has 13 residues.

To note about this clone: This CDR3 is also generated by other DNA sequences in the sample. The V and J genes are TRBV19 and TRBJ1-5; 9 nucleotides match TRBD1. Germline trimming cut 1 base from V and 4 bases from J; bases unmatched to any gene: 8. The CDR3 is made up of 17 amino acids. Germline V CDR1 and CDR2: LNHDA, SQIVND (reference sequence). CDR3 amino acids: CASSIGGTGRSNQPQHF. The DNA for the CDR3 is TGTGCCAGTAGTATAGGGGGGACAGGGCGATCAAATCAGCCCCAGCATTTT.

This clone is a singleton in its sample. Written as DNA, the CDR3 is TGTGCCAGTCACAGGGGGGGATTAGCTAACTATGGCTACACCTTC. Protein sequence: CASHRGGLANYGYTF. This chain joins TRBV19 and TRBJ1-2, with 8 bases that match TRBD1. Germline V CDR1 and CDR2: LNHDA, SQIVND (reference sequence). V lost 8 bases and J lost 0; bases outside the gene matches: 8. CDR3 length equals 15 residues.

This clone was counted a single time. The chain carries TRBV2 and TRBJ1-5; possibly TRBD1 for D (5 bases). The V gene lost 7 bases and the J gene lost 4 bases, with 14 bases spanning the gap. The CDR3 has 14 residues. From germline, CDR1 is SNHLY and CDR2 FYNNEI. Here the CDR3 reads CASTSTEKNQPQHF. In DNA form, the CDR3 reads TGTGCCAGCACCTCGACAGAGAAGAATCAGCCCCAGCATTTT.

The V and J genes are TRBV19 and TRBJ1-1, with 12 bases lining up with TRBD1. CDR1 LNHDA and CDR2 SQIVND come from the germline V gene (reference sequence). The CDR3 extends over 16 amino acids. The V segment lost 8 bases and the J segment 5 bases; nucleotides outside the gene matches: 12. This CDR3 reads CASYTGTGGAGTEAFF. The CDR3 region has the DNA TGTGCCAGTTACACCGGGACAGGGGGCGCCGGGACTGAAGCTTTCTTT.

The rearrangement links TRBV2 to TRBJ1-5; 8 bases are shared with TRBD1. The CDR3 has 14 residues. Losses at the gene ends were 3 bases for V and 7 bases for J; bases not matched to a gene: 5. Germline V gene lookup returns CDR1 SNHLY and CDR2 FYNNEI. Here the CDR3 reads CASSDRTGNQPQHF. The CDR3 DNA is TGTGCCAGCAGTGACAGGACAGGGAACCAGCCCCAGCATTTT.

This clone was seen only once. CDR3 in amino acids: CASSPRQGAGSEAFF. CDR3 nucleotide sequence: TGTGCCAGCAGCCCCCGACAGGGCGCAGGGAGTGAAGCTTTCTTT. The V call is TRBV4-2, the J call TRBJ1-1, with 7 bases that match TRBD1. V lost 4 bases to trimming and J lost 7 bases; unmatched junction nucleotides: 12. The CDR3 has 15 amino acids. From germline, CDR1 is LGHNA and CDR2 YNFKEQ.

This chain connects TRBV13 to TRBJ1-3; the D gene is possibly TRBD1 (5 bases). Trimming removed 5 bases from V and 1 base from J, with 12 bases in between. Germline V gene sequence: CDR1 PRHDT, CDR2 FYEKMQ (reference sequence). The CDR3 extends over 15 amino acids. CDR3 residues: CASSQDRVSGNTIYF. In nucleotides, the CDR3 is TGTGCCAGCAGCCAAGACAGAGTTTCTGGAAACACCATATATTTT.

The chain recombines TRBV7-2 with TRBJ2-3; D perhaps matches TRBD1 (6 bases). Germline V lookup: CDR1 SGHTA, CDR2 FQGNSA. The CDR3 totals 17 residues. V was clipped by 2 bases and J by 4 bases, with 19 bases between them. The CDR3: CASSLRGHPLNPDTQYF. The CDR3 DNA reads TGTGCCAGCAGCTTACGGGGACACCCACTCAATCCAGATACGCAGTATTTT.

This chain connects TRBV6-5 to TRBJ1-2; D not resolved. The germline V gene encodes CDR1 MNHEY and CDR2 SVGAGI. V was clipped by 6 bases and J by 7 bases, with 18 bases between them. This CDR3 region has 14 residues. In DNA, the CDR3 is TGTGCCAGCAGAAATAACGGGTACTTGAGTGGCTACACCTTC. It codes for CASRNNGYLSGYTF.

This sequence joins TRBV11-2 and TRBJ2-3, with TRBD1 as a possible D gene (5 bases). This CDR3 comprises 14 residues. The ends were cut back, 3 bases at V and 6 bases at J, with 13 bases in the middle. Germline V CDR1 and CDR2: SGHAT, FQNNGV. The CDR3: CASSFFAGQDTQYF. Written as DNA, the CDR3 is TGTGCCAGCAGCTTTTTTGCAGGGCAGGATACGCAGTATTTT.

This clone has just a few counts. V is TRBV6-1 and J is TRBJ2-1; TRBD1 matches at 10 bases. The CDR3 extends over 15 amino acids. The germline V gene encodes CDR1 MNHNS and CDR2 SASEGT. Losses at the gene ends were 3 bases for V and 9 bases for J; bases not matched to a gene: 8. The CDR3 DNA is TGTGCCAGCAGTGAGACAGGGGGCGCTCACCTTGAGCAGTTCTTC. Protein: CASSETGGAHLEQFF.

The J gene is TRBJ2-3, the V gene TRBV29-1; TRBD2 matches 8 bases. CDR1 is SQVTM and CDR2 is ANQGSEA in the germline V gene. Trimming at V came to 6 bases and at J to 0 bases, leaving 5 bases not matched to a gene. The CDR3 contains 14 residues. The CDR3 reads CSVGRGVSTDTQYF. The DNA of the CDR3 is TGCAGCGTCGGGAGGGGGGTGAGCACAGATACGCAGTATTTT.

The rearrangement links TRBV29-1 to TRBJ1-2; D is uncertain. The CDR3 consists of 14 residues. Germline V gives CDR1 SQVTM, CDR2 ANQGSEA. The V gene lost 4 bases and the J gene lost 0 bases, with 12 bases spanning the gap. The CDR3 spells CSVVLAETNYGYTF. In DNA, the CDR3 is TGCAGCGTTGTTTTGGCGGAGACTAACTATGGCTACACCTTC.

The rearrangement uses TRBV7-2 and TRBJ2-3, with D maybe TRBD2 (6 bases). CDR1 SGHTA and CDR2 FQGNSA come from the germline V gene. CDR3 length equals 16 residues. Trimming left V 3 bases short and J 0 bases short, with 13 bases between. Written as DNA, the CDR3 is TGTGCCAGCAGCTTGGGGGGAGGACTCAGCACAGATACGCAGTATTTT. Protein: CASSLGGGLSTDTQYF. The full variable domain, its missing parts supplied by reference TRBV7-2 and TRBJ2-3, is GAGVSQSPSNKVTEKGKDVELRCDPISGHTALYWYRQSLGQGLEFLIYFQGNSAPDKSGLPSDRFSAERTGGSVSTLTIQRTQQEDSAVYLCASSLGGGLSTDTQYFGPGTRLTVL.